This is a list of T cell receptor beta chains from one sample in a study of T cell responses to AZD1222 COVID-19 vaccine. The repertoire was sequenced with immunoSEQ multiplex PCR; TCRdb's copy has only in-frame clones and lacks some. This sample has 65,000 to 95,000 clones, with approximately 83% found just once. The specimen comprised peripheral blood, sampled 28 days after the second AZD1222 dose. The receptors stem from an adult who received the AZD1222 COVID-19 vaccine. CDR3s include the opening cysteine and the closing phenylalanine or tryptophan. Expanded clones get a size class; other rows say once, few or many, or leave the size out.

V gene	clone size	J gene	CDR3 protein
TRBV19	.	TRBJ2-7	CARARGIGYYEQYF
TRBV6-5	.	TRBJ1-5	CASSRGPSNQPQHF
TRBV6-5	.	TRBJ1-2	CASSYQGAGGYTF
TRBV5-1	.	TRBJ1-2	CASSPTATDEQINYGYTF
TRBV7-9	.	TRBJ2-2	CASEPPRNTGELFF
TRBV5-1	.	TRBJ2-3	CASSLWEDTQYF
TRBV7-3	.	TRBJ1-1	CASSSTAGMVSTEAFF
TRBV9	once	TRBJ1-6	CASSVVGNSPLHF
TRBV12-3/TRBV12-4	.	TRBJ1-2	CASSLRPLYGYTF
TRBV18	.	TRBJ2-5	CASSPPGQQETQYF
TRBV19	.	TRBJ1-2	CASSLGQGNGYTF
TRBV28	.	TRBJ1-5	CASSPRSTGRQPQHF
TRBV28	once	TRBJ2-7	CASSLISTGRKSYEQYF
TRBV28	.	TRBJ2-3	CASSFSVGSGGATQYF
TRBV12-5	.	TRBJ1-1	CASGLSHEFGGTEAFF
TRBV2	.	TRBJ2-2	CASSGPGVDTGELFF
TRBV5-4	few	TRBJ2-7	CASSFTGDEQYF
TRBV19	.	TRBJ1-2	CASSNGVSGYTF
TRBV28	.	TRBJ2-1	CASKPPRGNLHEQFF
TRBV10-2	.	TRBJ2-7	CASSETVERRYF
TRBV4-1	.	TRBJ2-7	CASSQEATYEQYF
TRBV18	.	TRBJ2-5	CAGNRNNQETQYF
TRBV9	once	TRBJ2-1	CASNPGRSSYNEQFF
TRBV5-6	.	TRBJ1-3	CASSRRRRGYGNTIYF
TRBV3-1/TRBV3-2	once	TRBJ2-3	CASSQLAGLTDTQYF
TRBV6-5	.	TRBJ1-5	CASRRTGRNQPQHF
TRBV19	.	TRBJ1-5	CASSPGTGLDQPQHF
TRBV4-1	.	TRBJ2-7	CASSQAGKAYEQYF
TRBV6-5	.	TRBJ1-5	CASTPGLYSNQPQHF